Presented here are 22 T cell receptor beta chains from one specimen sequenced in a study of CD4 T cells in relation to SARS-CoV-2 and coronaviruses. These TCRs' antigens remain unknown. Here immunoSEQ multiplex PCR was the method, and the copy in TCRdb shows in-frame clones only, minus some. The table includes approximately 20,000 clones, 55% to 75% detected once. Unexposed donor CD4+ T cells date from about 2011-2018, before the COVID-19 pandemic. CD4+ T cells were isolated from the cells after around 9 days of culture. The sample taken for sequencing was CD4+ T cells from PBMCs, cultured in vitro. The source is a human donor in good health.

The chain carries TRBV4-3 and TRBJ1-1; D is possibly TRBD1 (6 bases). Germline V gene sequence: CDR1 LGHNA, CDR2 YSLEER. The CDR3 is 15 residues long. V lost 0 bases to trimming and J lost 5 bases, with 13 bases between them. The CDR3 sequence: CASSQDGGRGTEAFF. DNA for the CDR3: TGCGCCAGCAGCCAAGATGGGGGGCGAGGGACTGAAGCTTTCTTT.

This clone rates as medium-sized. This rearrangement joins TRBV11-2 to TRBJ2-7, with TRBD1 matching over 7 bases. The CDR3 is made up of 15 amino acids. V shed 7 bases, J shed 0 bases, and the junction held 9 bases outside the gene matches. In germline, CDR1 is SGHAT, CDR2 FQNNGV. CDR3 nucleotides: TGTGCCAGCACTCGAGGGGGCACCCCCTCCTACGAGCAGTACTTC. As protein: CASTRGGTPSYEQYF.

The chain uses TRBV9 and TRBJ1-1, with TRBD1 matching 9 bases. Germline CDR1 and CDR2: SGDLS and YYNGEE. The CDR3 consists of 15 residues. V was pared by 3 bases and J by 4 bases, with 7 bases of the junction left unmatched. CDR3 nucleotides: TGTGCCAGCAGCGCCGGGACAGGGACGGGCACTGAAGCTTTCTTT. Protein product: CASSAGTGTGTEAFF.

The sample holds one count of this clone. The chain employs TRBV6-5 and TRBJ2-5; 11 bases align to TRBD1. The J segment lost 4 bases and the V segment lost 0 bases, leaving 4 bases of the junction unmatched. Germline CDR1 reads MNHEY; CDR2 reads SVGAGI. The CDR3 contains 16 residues. CDR3 in amino acids: CASSYSRTGGRETQYF. As DNA, the CDR3 is TGTGCCAGCAGTTACTCGAGGACAGGGGGCCGAGAGACCCAGTACTTC.

V and J are TRBV4-3 and TRBJ1-1, with 9 bases aligning to TRBD1. Germline CDR1 and CDR2: LGHNA and YSLEER. J was trimmed by 1 base and V by 4 bases; bases with no gene match: 4. The CDR3 runs 15 residues. Written as DNA, the CDR3 is TGCGCCAGCAGCCTCCGGGACAGGGAGAACACTGAAGCTTTCTTT. It translates to CASSLRDRENTEAFF.

CDR3 sequence reads: CASSYSVEGSGNTIYF. In DNA, the CDR3 is TGTGCCAGCAGTTACTCGGTCGAGGGTTCTGGAAACACCATATATTTT. The chain combines TRBV6-6 with TRBJ1-3; D not resolved. Trimming left V 0 bases short and J 1 base short, with 10 bases between. Per the germline V gene, CDR1 is MNHNY and CDR2 is SVGAGI (reference sequence). The CDR3 is 16 amino acids.

This clone was counted only a few times. The V gene is TRBV2, the J gene TRBJ2-2; 10 nucleotides line up with TRBD1. The germline CDR1 and CDR2 sequences are SNHLY and FYNNEI. The length of the CDR3 is 15 residues. Losses at the gene ends were 7 bases for V and 5 bases for J; bases not matched to a gene: 7. As DNA, the CDR3 is TGTGCCAGCAAGTCGGACAGGGGGAATACCGGGGAGCTGTTTTTT. It yields the protein CASKSDRGNTGELFF.

This chain links TRBV5-1 with TRBJ1-1; a possible D gene is TRBD1 (6 bases). Trimming left V 4 bases short and J 3 bases short, with 10 bases between. The CDR3 consists of 13 residues. Germline V gene sequence: CDR1 SGHRS, CDR2 YFSETQ. The CDR3 spells CASSRTADTEAFF. The DNA for the CDR3 is TGCGCCAGCAGCCGGACAGCCGACACTGAAGCTTTCTTT. Looking up the rest from reference TRBV5-1 and TRBJ1-1 gives the full variable domain: KAGVTQTPRYLIKTRGQQVTLSCSPISGHRSVSWYQQTPGQGLQFLFEYFSETQRNKGNFPGRFSGRQFSNSRSEMNVSTLELGDSALYLCASSRTADTEAFFGQGTRLTVV.

The chain joins TRBV5-3 to TRBJ1-1; possibly TRBD1 for D (5 bases). TRBV5-3 is known as an ORF, though its function is uncertain. The V gene lost 4 bases and the J gene lost 2 bases, with 15 bases spanning the gap. The CDR3 loop spans 15 amino acids. This chain's CDR3 is CARSRRDGRNTEAFF. The CDR3 coding sequence is TGTGCCAGAAGCAGACGGGACGGTCGAAACACTGAAGCTTTCTTT.

CDR3 region: CASSQEGVAGGREQYF. The CDR3 DNA reads as TGTGCCAGCAGCCAAGAGGGGGTAGCGGGGGGCCGCGAGCAGTACTTC. The V gene is TRBV3-1 (or the pseudogene TRBV3-2), the J gene TRBJ2-7; 10 bases line up with TRBD2. Germline V gene data show CDR1 as LGHDT and CDR2 as YNNKEL (reference sequence). Trimming took 0 bases from V and 6 from J; bases not matched to a gene: 8. The CDR3 is made up of 16 amino acids.

The rearrangement joins TRBV6-2 or TRBV6-3 to TRBJ1-5; TRBD1 might be the D (5 bases). The CDR3 loop spans 17 amino acids. The V end lost 0 bases, the J end lost 0 bases, and 12 bases lay between the germline ends. Germline V gives CDR1 MNHEY, CDR2 SVGEGT. CDR3 nucleotides: TGTGCCAGCAGTTACTCGGGGGACCTTTATAGCAATCAGCCCCAGCATTTT. It specifies CASSYSGDLYSNQPQHF.

A few counts support this clone. The chain joins TRBV19 to TRBJ1-2, with 7 bases that match TRBD1. The J segment lost 5 bases and the V segment lost 1 base, leaving 10 bases of the junction unmatched. From germline, CDR1 is LNHDA and CDR2 SQIVND (reference sequence). The CDR3 is made up of 16 amino acids. The CDR3 loop reads CASSIGAGGSWYGYTF. CDR3 sequence (DNA): TGTGCCAGTAGTATAGGTGCAGGGGGTAGCTGGTATGGCTACACCTTC.

The chain carries TRBV6-2 or TRBV6-3 and TRBJ2-5, with 10 positions matching TRBD2. The CDR3 loop spans 15 amino acids. The ends lost 5 bases at V and 1 base at J; junction bases unmatched: 4. Germline lookup yields CDR1 MNHEY and CDR2 SVGEGT. CDR3 sequence: CASSRTSGTQETQYF. The CDR3 DNA follows: TGTGCCAGCAGTCGGACTAGCGGTACCCAAGAGACCCAGTACTTC.

This clone was seen a few times. J is TRBJ2-7 and V is TRBV5-4, with D perhaps assigned TRBD1 or TRBD2 (6 bases each). Trimming shortened V by 1 base and J by 4 bases, and 9 bases separated the two germline ends. The CDR3 is 13 residues long. The germline gives CDR1 SGHNT, CDR2 YYREEE (reference sequence). CDR3 protein: CASSLRGGYEQYF. CDR3 nucleotide sequence: TGTGCCAGCAGCTTGAGAGGGGGGTACGAGCAGTACTTC.

The chain uses TRBV11-2 and TRBJ2-6, with D hard to call. The V end lost 5 bases, the J end lost 0 bases, and 11 bases lay between the germline ends. Germline V gives CDR1 SGHAT, CDR2 FQNNGV. This CDR3 spans 16 amino acids. The CDR3 sequence is CASSPFLNSGANVLTF. Written as DNA, the CDR3 is TGTGCCAGCAGCCCTTTTTTAAACTCTGGGGCCAACGTCCTGACTTTC.

The gene calls are TRBV5-4 and TRBJ1-1; D is uncertain. The germline V gene has CDR1 SGHNT and CDR2 YYREEE (reference sequence). Trimming stripped 5 bases from V and 1 base from J, with 15 bases between. This CDR3 spans 15 amino acids. The CDR3 DNA reads TGTGCCAGCAGAAGCTTAGGACTGAGGAACACTGAAGCTTTCTTT. As protein: CASRSLGLRNTEAFF.

The V and J genes are TRBV7-3 and TRBJ2-1; unclear D gene. From germline, CDR1 is SGHTA and CDR2 FQGTGA. This CDR3 region has 14 residues. The ends were cut back, 4 bases at V and 5 bases at J, with 12 bases in the middle. The CDR3: CASSYPDRNNEQFF. CDR3 nucleotide sequence: TGTGCCAGCAGCTACCCGGACCGAAACAATGAGCAGTTCTTC.

The V gene is TRBV4-2, the J gene TRBJ2-3; 7 nucleotides match TRBD1. Unmatched junction bases numbered 5, after V lost 6 bases and J lost 5 bases. This CDR3 spans 13 amino acids. Germline CDR1 and CDR2: LGHNA and YNFKEQ. CDR3 DNA: TGTGCCAGCAGGCAGACAGGGCTAGATACGCAGTATTTT. As protein: CASRQTGLDTQYF.

This clone was counted a few times. The V and J genes are TRBV2 and TRBJ1-1; 9 nucleotides agree with TRBD1. The CDR3 contains 14 residues. J gave up 6 bases and V 6 bases, and 8 bases lay outside the gene matches. The germline V gene encodes CDR1 SNHLY and CDR2 FYNNEI. The CDR3 DNA is TGTGCCAGCAGAGCCGACAGGGGGAGGGCTGAAGCTTTCTTT. Translating gives CASRADRGRAEAFF.

This chain joins TRBV6-5 and TRBJ1-3, with D hard to call. This CDR3 contains 15 residues. V lost 2 bases, J lost 0 bases, and 8 bases lay in between. The germline CDR1 and CDR2 sequences are MNHEY and SVGAGI. CDR3 sequence: CASSYVPGSGNTIYF. Written as DNA, the CDR3 is TGTGCCAGCAGTTACGTTCCGGGCTCTGGAAACACCATATATTTT.

The V call is TRBV21-1, the J call TRBJ1-2; the tabulated D call, TRBD1, remains unverified against the DNA. TRBV21-1 is a listed pseudogene. The CDR3 runs to 16 residues. The CDR3 region is CASSKVGAGGDYGYTF. Here the CDR3 DNA reads TGTGCCAGCAGCAAAGTGGGGGCAGGGGGAGACTATGGCTACACCTTC.

V is TRBV10-3 and J is TRBJ2-1, with D perhaps matching TRBD2 (6 bases). Per the germline V gene, CDR1 is ENHRY and CDR2 is SYGVKD. V lost 4 bases and J 2 bases, leaving 12 bases between the germline ends. The CDR3 consists of 15 residues. This CDR3 is CAISAGSGAYNEQFF. CDR3 DNA sequence: TGTGCCATCAGTGCAGGTAGCGGAGCCTACAATGAGCAGTTCTTC.